These 5 T cell receptor beta chains came from one sample sequenced in a study of cytomegalovirus exposure and HLA in healthy donors. 60 Vbeta and 13 Jbeta primers were used in PCR. Sequencing was performed with immunoSEQ multiplex PCR; in TCRdb, only in-frame clones are kept and a portion is missing. This table has around 74,000 clones, around 82% appearing once. The sequencing sample was made of PBMCs. Receptors originate from a man aged 40-49 years in good health and CMV-seronegative.

This clone was counted a few times. This rearrangement joins TRBV18 to TRBJ2-5; weak D call: TRBD2 (7 bases). Germline CDR1 reads KGHSH; CDR2 reads LQKENI. Trimming shortened V by 0 bases and J by 5 bases, and 13 bases separated the two germline ends. This CDR3 is built from 15 residues. Here the CDR3 DNA reads TGTGCCAGCTCACCACCGGGGGGGCGTGAGGAGACCCAGTACTTC. Translation gives CASSPPGGREETQYF.

The CDR3 here is CASSFTGQGTEAFF. CDR3 in DNA: TGCGCCAGCAGCTTCACAGGGCAGGGGACTGAAGCTTTCTTT. The J gene is TRBJ1-1, the V gene TRBV5-1, with a possible D match to TRBD1 (6 bases). Trimming removed 2 bases from V and 5 bases from J, with 13 bases in between. Germline assignment: CDR1 SGHRS and CDR2 YFSETQ. The CDR3 extends over 14 amino acids.

The chain joins TRBV10-2 to TRBJ2-7; 10 positions agree with TRBD2. Trimming took 11 bases from V and 4 from J; bases not matched to a gene: 8. Germline V gene data show CDR1 as WSHSY and CDR2 as SAAADI. CDR3 size: 13 residues. The CDR3 DNA reads TGCGCCTGCACTAGCGGGGCGATTTACGAGCAGTACTTC. Translated, it gives CACTSGAIYEQYF.

The chain recombines TRBV19 with TRBJ1-3, with D uncertain. V lost 5 bases and J 0 bases, leaving 11 bases between the germline ends. The CDR3 has 15 residues. Germline values: CDR1 LNHDA, CDR2 SQIVND (reference sequence). CDR3 nucleotide sequence: TGTGCCAGTAGTGCCCAGGATATCTCTGGAAACACCATATATTTT. Residues: CASSAQDISGNTIYF.

This chain connects TRBV10-3 to TRBJ2-7; D may be TRBD1 (5 bases). The ends were cut back, 6 bases at V and 2 bases at J, with 11 bases in the middle. From germline, CDR1 is ENHRY and CDR2 SYGVKD. This CDR3 is 13 amino acids long. CDR3 residues: CAISATETYEQYF. In DNA form, the CDR3 reads TGTGCCATCAGCGCGACAGAGACCTACGAGCAGTACTTC.